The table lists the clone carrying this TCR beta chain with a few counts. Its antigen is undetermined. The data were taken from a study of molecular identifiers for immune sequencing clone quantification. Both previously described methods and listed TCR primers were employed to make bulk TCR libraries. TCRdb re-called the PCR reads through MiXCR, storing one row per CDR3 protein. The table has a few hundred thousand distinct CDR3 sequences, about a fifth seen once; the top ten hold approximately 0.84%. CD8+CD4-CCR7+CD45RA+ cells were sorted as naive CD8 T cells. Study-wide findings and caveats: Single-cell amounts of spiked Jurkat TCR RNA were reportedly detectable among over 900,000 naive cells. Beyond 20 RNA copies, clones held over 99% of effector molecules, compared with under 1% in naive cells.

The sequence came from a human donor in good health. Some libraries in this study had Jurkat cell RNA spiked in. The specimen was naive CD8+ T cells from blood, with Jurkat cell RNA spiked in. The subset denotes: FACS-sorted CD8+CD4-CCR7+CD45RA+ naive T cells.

The CDR3 reads CASRWDRFNTGELFF. The CDR3 DNA follows: TGTGCCAGCCGGTGGGACAGATTTAACACCGGGGAGCTGTTTTTT. The chain has TRBV6-1 and TRBJ2-2, with 7 bases lining up with TRBD1. There are 15 residues in the CDR3. Germline-derived CDR1 and CDR2 are MNHNS and SASEGT. J lost 2 bases, V lost 8 bases, and 8 bases had no gene match.